A selection of T cell receptor beta chains follows, all from one sample in a study of technical replicates of blood from a few donors. Libraries were prepared by immunoSEQ multiplex PCR; TCRdb keeps only in-frame clonotypes and omits some of them. The sample has about 100,000 clones; just over 95% are singletons. The specimen sequenced was T cells isolated from PBMCs. The receptors derive from a human donor in good health. CDR3s include the opening cysteine and the closing phenylalanine or tryptophan. The D gene is left open where the match is weak. Size is stated for part of the rows, as once, few or many counts, or as a class when the clone is expanded.

cdr3_aa cdr3_nt v_call d_call j_call clone_size
CASSHEQGLSYNEQFF TGCGCCAGCAGTCACGAACAGGGTCTATCCTACAATGAGCAGTTCTTC TRBV23-1 - TRBJ2-1 -
CASSLAQTSGSYNEQFF TGCGCCAGCAGCTTGGCCCAGACTAGCGGGAGCTACAATGAGCAGTTCTTC TRBV5-1 TRBD2 TRBJ2-1 -
CASSFLATRGEDGYTF TGTGCCAGCAGCTTTCTCGCGACCAGGGGGGAGGATGGCTACACCTTC TRBV7-9 TRBD1 TRBJ1-2 -
CASSQWRQPTNTEAFF TGCGCCAGCAGTCAGTGGCGACAGCCAACGAACACTGAAGCTTTCTTT TRBV23-1 - TRBJ1-1 -
CAWAGGSYEQYF TGTGCCTGGGCAGGGGGTAGCTACGAGCAGTACTTC TRBV30 TRBD1 TRBJ2-7 -
CASSQDRQFEAFF TGTGCCAGCAGCCAAGATCGCCAGTTTGAAGCTTTCTTT TRBV4-2 - TRBJ1-1 once
CASSDGLATQETQYF TGTGCCAGCAGTGATGGGCTAGCAACTCAAGAGACCCAGTACTTC TRBV2 - TRBJ2-5 -
CASSLVEWGRAVSATDTQYF TGCGCCAGCAGCTTGGTCGAGTGGGGGAGGGCCGTAAGTGCGACAGATACGCAGTATTTT TRBV5-1 TRBD2 TRBJ2-3 -
CASSLAGFRGFQETQYF TGTGCCAGCAGCTTGGCGGGATTCAGGGGGTTCCAAGAGACCCAGTACTTC TRBV5-8 TRBD1 TRBJ2-5 once
CASSQEGLAITDTQYF TGCGCCAGCAGCCAAGAAGGGCTAGCGATTACAGATACGCAGTATTTT TRBV4-1 - TRBJ2-3 -
CASSPRGAGGIDEQFF TGCGCCAGCAGCCCCAGAGGAGCGGGGGGGATCGATGAGCAGTTCTTC TRBV4-1 TRBD2 TRBJ2-1 -
CASSPLLAELNNEQFF TGTGCCAGCAGCCCGCTCCTAGCGGAACTAAACAATGAGCAGTTCTTC TRBV7-9 TRBD2 TRBJ2-1 -
CASSLDRTFVNYEQYF TGTGCCAGCAGCTTAGATCGGACATTCGTAAACTACGAGCAGTACTTC TRBV11-2 - TRBJ2-7 once
CASSPGGVHQETQYF TGCGCCAGCAGCCCCGGAGGGGTGCACCAAGAGACCCAGTACTTC TRBV5-1 - TRBJ2-5 -
CASSLGGVWNQPQHF TGTGCCAGCAGCTTGGGCGGAGTGTGGAATCAGCCCCAGCATTTT TRBV5-8 - TRBJ1-5 once
CASSARTGNTGANVLTF TGTGCCAGCAGCGCCCGGACAGGGAATACTGGGGCCAACGTCCTGACTTTC TRBV9 TRBD1 TRBJ2-6 -
CASSLVLAETQYF TGTGCCAGCAGCTTAGTTTTGGCAGAGACCCAGTACTTC TRBV7-9 - TRBJ2-5 -
CASSQGHTEAFF TGTGCCAGCAGCCAGGGTCACACTGAAGCTTTCTTT TRBV7-8 - TRBJ1-1 -
CASSFVQGAVDEQFF TGTGCCAGCAGCTTCGTACAGGGGGCTGTCGATGAGCAGTTCTTC TRBV7-9 TRBD1 TRBJ2-1 -
CASSYFLTRGNEQFF TGTGCCAGCAGTTATTTCCTGACTAGGGGCAATGAGCAGTTCTTC TRBV6-5 - TRBJ2-1 -
CASSLSGSYGYTF TGTGCCAGCAGTTTGTCAGGGTCCTATGGCTACACCTTC TRBV27 - TRBJ1-2 once
CASSFSNDRVRNIQYF TGTGCCAGCAGTTTCTCCAACGACAGGGTGAGAAACATTCAGTACTTC TRBV6-5 TRBD1 TRBJ2-4 -
CASSHPGTSLETQYF TGCGCCAGCAGCCACCCCGGGACTAGTCTCGAGACCCAGTACTTC TRBV4-1 TRBD2 TRBJ2-5 -
CASSSLGQTTEAFF TGTGCCAGCAGTTCCTTGGGCCAGACCACTGAAGCTTTCTTT TRBV6-6 - TRBJ1-1 -
CASSFSAMLVTDTQYF TGCGCCAGCAGCTTTAGCGCTATGCTCGTCACAGATACGCAGTATTTT TRBV5-1 - TRBJ2-3 -
CASSARPITVNEQFF TGTGCCAGCAGCGCACGACCTATTACAGTGAATGAGCAGTTCTTC TRBV9 - TRBJ2-1 -
CAWSVWVSFEVDSDTQYF TGTGCCTGGAGTGTTTGGGTATCTTTCGAAGTAGACTCAGATACGCAGTATTTT TRBV30 - TRBJ2-3 once
CAWVPRGNEQFF TGTGCCTGGGTCCCCAGGGGAAATGAGCAGTTCTTC TRBV30 - TRBJ2-1 -
CASRGWSSYNEQFF TGTGCCAGCAGAGGATGGAGCTCCTACAATGAGCAGTTCTTC TRBV6-5 - TRBJ2-1 -
CASSFAGTGADEQYF TGCGCCAGCAGCTTCGCCGGGACAGGGGCGGACGAGCAGTACTTC TRBV5-1 TRBD1 TRBJ2-7 -
CAISDSLSYEQYF TGTGCCATCAGTGATTCGCTATCCTACGAGCAGTACTTC TRBV10-3 - TRBJ2-7 -
CASSLGGGSNQPQHF TGTGCCAGCAGCCTAGGAGGAGGGAGCAATCAGCCCCAGCATTTT TRBV9 - TRBJ1-5 -
CASQGQINQPQHF TGTGCCAGTCAAGGACAGATCAATCAGCCCCAGCATTTT TRBV2 - TRBJ1-5 -
CASAEDGGNTEAFF TGCGCCAGCGCAGAGGACGGAGGGAACACTGAAGCTTTCTTT TRBV4-1 - TRBJ1-1 -
CASSDLEGTAANYGYTF TGTGCCAGCAGTGACCTAGAGGGGACAGCGGCTAACTATGGCTACACCTTC TRBV2 TRBD1 TRBJ1-2 -
CASSLTAGYGYTF TGTGCCAGCAGCTTAACAGCGGGGTATGGCTACACCTTC TRBV7-3 - TRBJ1-2 -
CASTQEGHEQYF TGTGCCAGCACTCAAGAGGGCCACGAGCAGTACTTC TRBV2 - TRBJ2-7 -
CATSSVAGKSSYEQYF TGTGCCACCAGCAGTGTGGCGGGAAAGTCTTCCTACGAGCAGTACTTC TRBV15 - TRBJ2-7 -
CASSGGGHPGSWEGTDTQYF TGCGCCAGCAGTGGTGGGGGTCACCCGGGATCCTGGGAGGGCACAGATACGCAGTATTTT TRBV5-1 - TRBJ2-3 -
CAISGTNTGELFF TGTGCCATCAGCGGGACGAACACCGGGGAGCTGTTTTTT TRBV10-3 - TRBJ2-2 -
CASSIRDRLFGGYTF TGTGCCAGTAGTATTCGGGACAGGCTCTTTGGTGGCTACACCTTC TRBV19 TRBD1 TRBJ1-2 -
CASSHVGGTNEKLFF TGCGCCAGCAGCCATGTCGGGGGAACTAATGAAAAACTGTTTTTT TRBV5-1 - TRBJ1-4 -
CASSGRRRGSYNEQFF TGTGCCAGTAGTGGAAGACGACGGGGCTCCTACAATGAGCAGTTCTTC TRBV19 - TRBJ2-1 -
CASSLEGVGSTDTQYF TGCGCCAGCAGCTTGGAGGGAGTCGGGAGCACAGATACGCAGTATTTT TRBV5-1 - TRBJ2-3 -
CASHASGVPYEQYF TGCGCCAGCCACGCTTCAGGGGTTCCCTACGAGCAGTACTTC TRBV5-1 - TRBJ2-7 -
CASSQTGGNTGELFF TGCGCCAGCAGCCAAACGGGGGGGAACACCGGGGAGCTGTTTTTT TRBV4-1 TRBD2 TRBJ2-2 -
CASSGGLAEPETQYF TGTGCCAGCAGCGGCGGACTAGCAGAGCCCGAGACCCAGTACTTC TRBV7-2 TRBD2 TRBJ2-5 -
CASSSLPARTGAYEQYF TGTGCCAGCTCATCACTACCTGCCCGAACAGGGGCCTACGAGCAGTACTTC TRBV18 TRBD1 TRBJ2-7 -
CASSLPLAGRTGELFF TGCGCCAGCAGCTTGCCCCTCGCGGGACGAACCGGGGAGCTGTTTTTT TRBV5-1 - TRBJ2-2 -
CASSHGQGARYEQFF TGCGCCAGCAGCCACGGACAGGGGGCAAGGTATGAGCAGTTCTTC TRBV4-1 TRBD1 TRBJ2-1 -
CASSPSGMSQETQYF TGCGCCAGCAGCCCCAGCGGGATGTCCCAAGAGACCCAGTACTTC TRBV5-1 TRBD2 TRBJ2-5 -
CASSVAASGRGLETQYF TGTGCCAGCAGCGTAGCCGCGTCGGGTAGGGGGCTAGAGACCCAGTACTTC TRBV9 TRBD1 TRBJ2-5 -
CASSQVLGVGELFF TGCGCCAGCAGCCAAGTGCTTGGAGTCGGGGAGCTGTTTTTT TRBV4-1 - TRBJ2-2 -
CASSLIGSYNEQFF TGTGCCAGCAGTTTAATTGGCAGCTACAATGAGCAGTTCTTC TRBV28 - TRBJ2-1 -
CASSDDSNTEKLFF TGTGCCAGCAGTGACGACAGTAATACTGAAAAACTGTTTTTT TRBV2 - TRBJ1-4 -
CASREGNTEAFF TGTGCCAGCAGGGAGGGGAACACTGAAGCTTTCTTT TRBV6-5 - TRBJ1-1 -
CASSPGAQETQYF TGTGCCAGCTCACCAGGGGCTCAAGAGACCCAGTACTTC TRBV18 - TRBJ2-5 -
CASSYRGNTEAFF TGTGCCAGCAGTTACAGGGGGAACACTGAAGCTTTCTTT TRBV5-4 TRBD1 TRBJ1-1 -
CASSFDIGTAEQYF TGTGCCAGCAGCTTCGATATAGGGACAGCCGAGCAGTACTTC TRBV7-9 TRBD1 TRBJ2-7 -